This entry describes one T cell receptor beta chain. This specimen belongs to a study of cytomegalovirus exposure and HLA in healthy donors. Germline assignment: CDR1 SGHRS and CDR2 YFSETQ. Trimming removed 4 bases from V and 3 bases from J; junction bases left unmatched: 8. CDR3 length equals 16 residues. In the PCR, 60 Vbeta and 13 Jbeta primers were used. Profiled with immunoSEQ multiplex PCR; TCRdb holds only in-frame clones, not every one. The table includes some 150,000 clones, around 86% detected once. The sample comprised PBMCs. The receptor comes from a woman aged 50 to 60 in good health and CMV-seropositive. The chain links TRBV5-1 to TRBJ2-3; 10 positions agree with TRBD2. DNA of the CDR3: TGCGCCAGCAGCATCCTAGCGGGAGCTGGAACAGATACGCAGTATTTT. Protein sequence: CASSILAGAGTDTQYF.